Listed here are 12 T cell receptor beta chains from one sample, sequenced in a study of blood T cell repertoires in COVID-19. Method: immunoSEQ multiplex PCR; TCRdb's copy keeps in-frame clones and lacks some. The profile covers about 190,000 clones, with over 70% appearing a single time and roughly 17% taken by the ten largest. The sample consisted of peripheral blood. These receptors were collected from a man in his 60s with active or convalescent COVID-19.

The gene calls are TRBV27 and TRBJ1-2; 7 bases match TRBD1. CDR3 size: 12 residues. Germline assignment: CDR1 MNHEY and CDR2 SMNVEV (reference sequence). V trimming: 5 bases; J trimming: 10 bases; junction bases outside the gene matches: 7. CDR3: CASSTRQGAYTF. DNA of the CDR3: TGTGCCAGCAGTACGCGACAGGGCGCCTACACCTTC.

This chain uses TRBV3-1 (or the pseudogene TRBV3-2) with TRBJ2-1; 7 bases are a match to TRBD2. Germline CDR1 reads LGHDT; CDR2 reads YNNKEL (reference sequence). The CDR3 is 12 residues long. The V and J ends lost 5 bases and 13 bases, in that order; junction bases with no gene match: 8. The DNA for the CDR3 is TGTGCCAGCAGCAGTTCGACTAGCCGACAGTTCTTC. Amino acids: CASSSSTSRQFF.

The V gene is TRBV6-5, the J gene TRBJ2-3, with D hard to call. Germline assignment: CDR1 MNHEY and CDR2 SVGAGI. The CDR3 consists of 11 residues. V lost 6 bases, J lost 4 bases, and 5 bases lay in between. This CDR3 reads CASSSSDTQYF. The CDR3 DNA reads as TGTGCCAGCAGCTCTTCAGATACGCAGTATTTT.

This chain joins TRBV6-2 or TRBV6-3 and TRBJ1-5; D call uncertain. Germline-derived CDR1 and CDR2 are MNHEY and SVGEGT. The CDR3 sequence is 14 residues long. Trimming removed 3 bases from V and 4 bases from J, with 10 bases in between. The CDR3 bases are TGTGCCAGCAGTTATTCCCGCGGGAATCAGCCCCAGCATTTT. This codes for CASSYSRGNQPQHF.

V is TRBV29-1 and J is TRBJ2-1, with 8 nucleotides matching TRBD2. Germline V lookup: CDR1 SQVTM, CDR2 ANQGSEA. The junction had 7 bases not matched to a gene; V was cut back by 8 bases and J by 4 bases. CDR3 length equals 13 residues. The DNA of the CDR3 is TGCAGCACGGGGGCGGGAGGATACAATGAGCAGTTCTTC. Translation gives CSTGAGGYNEQFF.

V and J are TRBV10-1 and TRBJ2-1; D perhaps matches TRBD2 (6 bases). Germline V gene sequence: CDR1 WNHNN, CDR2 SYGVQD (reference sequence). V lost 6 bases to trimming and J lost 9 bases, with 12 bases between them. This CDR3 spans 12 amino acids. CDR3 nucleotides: TGCGCCAGCAGGGGGGGTCGGGGTGAGCAGTTCTTC. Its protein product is CASRGGRGEQFF.

In nucleotides, the CDR3 is TGTGCCAGCAGCTTAGGAGGACTAGGGGGTAAAGAGACCCAGTACTTC. It is translated as CASSLGGLGGKETQYF. This chain links TRBV7-9 with TRBJ2-5, with a possible D match to TRBD2 (7 bases). This CDR3 region has 16 residues. V shed 1 base and J shed 3 bases, with 15 bases lying between them. In germline, CDR1 is SEHNR, CDR2 FQNEAQ (reference sequence).

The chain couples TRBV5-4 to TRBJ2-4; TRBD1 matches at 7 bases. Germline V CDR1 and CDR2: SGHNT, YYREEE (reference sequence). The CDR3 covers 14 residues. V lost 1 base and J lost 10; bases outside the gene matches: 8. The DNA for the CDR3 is TGTGCCAGCAGCTTGAGGCAGGGGGACGGAATTCAGTACTTC. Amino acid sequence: CASSLRQGDGIQYF.

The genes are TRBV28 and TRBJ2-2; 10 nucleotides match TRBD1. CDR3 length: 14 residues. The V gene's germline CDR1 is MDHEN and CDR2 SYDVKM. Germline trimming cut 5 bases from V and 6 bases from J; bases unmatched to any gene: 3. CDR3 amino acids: CASSTGTGAGELFF. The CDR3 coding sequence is TGTGCCAGCAGTACCGGGACAGGGGCCGGGGAGCTGTTTTTT. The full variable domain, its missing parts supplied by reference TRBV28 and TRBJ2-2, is DVKVTQSSRYLVKRTGEKVFLECVQDMDHENMFWYRQDPGLGLRLIYFSYDVKMKEKGDIPEGYSVSREKKERFSLILESASTNQTSMYLCASSTGTGAGELFFGEGSRLTVL.

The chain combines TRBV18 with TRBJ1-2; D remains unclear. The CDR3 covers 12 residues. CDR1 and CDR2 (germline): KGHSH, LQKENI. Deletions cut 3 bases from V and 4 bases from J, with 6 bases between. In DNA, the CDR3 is TGTGCCAGCTCACCCGAGATCTATGGCTACACCTTC. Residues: CASSPEIYGYTF.

The CDR3 loop is CASSLPTGTDTQYF. The DNA for the CDR3 is TGTGCCAGCAGCTTGCCTACAGGCACAGATACGCAGTATTTT. The V call is TRBV11-2, the J call TRBJ2-3; no reliable D call. Germline-derived CDR1 and CDR2 are SGHAT and FQNNGV. CDR3 size: 14 residues. Between the trimmed V and J ends, which lost 3 bases and 1 base, there was a span of 8 bases.

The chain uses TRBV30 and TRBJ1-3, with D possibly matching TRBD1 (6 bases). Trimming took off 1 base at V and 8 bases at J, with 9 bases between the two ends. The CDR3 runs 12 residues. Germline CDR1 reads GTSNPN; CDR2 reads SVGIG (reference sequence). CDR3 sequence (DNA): TGTGCCTGGAGTGGGGGGCAGGACACCATATATTTT. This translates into CAWSGGQDTIYF.